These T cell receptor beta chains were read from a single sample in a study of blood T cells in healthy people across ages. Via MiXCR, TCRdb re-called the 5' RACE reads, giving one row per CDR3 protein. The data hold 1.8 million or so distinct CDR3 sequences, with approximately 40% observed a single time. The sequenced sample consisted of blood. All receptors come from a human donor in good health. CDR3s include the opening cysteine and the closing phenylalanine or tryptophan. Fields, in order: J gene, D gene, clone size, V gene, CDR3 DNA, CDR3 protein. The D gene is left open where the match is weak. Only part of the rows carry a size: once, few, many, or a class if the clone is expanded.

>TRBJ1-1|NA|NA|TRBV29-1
TGCAGCGTCCCCTTACTTACAAACGCGGCTGAAGCTTTCTTT
CSVPLLTNAAEAFF
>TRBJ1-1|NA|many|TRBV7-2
TGTGCCAGCAGCTTATCCGGACAGTACCAAGCTTTCTTT
CASSLSGQYQAFF
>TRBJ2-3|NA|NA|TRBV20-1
TGCAGGGGGCGGGATACGCAGTATTTT
CRGRDTQYF
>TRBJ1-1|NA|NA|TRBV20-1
TGCAGTGCTAGAGGAACAGGTCATAAGCGGGAAGCTTTCTTT
CSARGTGHKREAFF
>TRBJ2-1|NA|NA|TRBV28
TGTGCCAGCAGGACAAGGGAGTGGAGGACTCCGGCGAATGAGCAGTTCTTC
CASRTREWRTPANEQFF
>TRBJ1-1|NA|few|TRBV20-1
TGCAGTGCTAAACGAGTTCTAACTGAAGCTTTCTTT
CSAKRVLTEAFF
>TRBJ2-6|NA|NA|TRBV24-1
TGTGCCACCAGTTCAGGGCCTGGGGCCAACGTCCTGACTTTC
CATSSGPGANVLTF
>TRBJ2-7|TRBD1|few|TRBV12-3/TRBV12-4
TGTGCCAGCAACCGTGGGGGACAGGGGTTCGACGAGCAGTACTTC
CASNRGGQGFDEQYF
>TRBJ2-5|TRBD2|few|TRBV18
TGTGCCAGCTCACCGTCTAGCGGGGTACAAGAGACCCAGTACTTC
CASSPSSGVQETQYF
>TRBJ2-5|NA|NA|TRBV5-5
TGTGCCAGCAGCCCGGGACCCAGTGGTACAGAGACCCAGTACTTC
CASSPGPSGTETQYF
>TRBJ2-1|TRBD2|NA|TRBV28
TGTGCCAGCAGTTCTCCGGGGGGGGCGGTTAGGAATGAGCAGTTCTTC
CASSSPGGAVRNEQFF
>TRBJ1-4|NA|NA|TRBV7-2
TGTGCCAGCAGCTCCATAACAACTAATGAAAAACTGTTTTTT
CASSSITTNEKLFF
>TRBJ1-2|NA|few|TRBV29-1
TGCAGCGTTGGGGTAATTTTAGGCAGTGGGAATGGCTACACCTTC
CSVGVILGSGNGYTF
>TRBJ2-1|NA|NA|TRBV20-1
TGCAGTGCTCTGGACAGAAACAATGAGCAGTTCTTC
CSALDRNNEQFF
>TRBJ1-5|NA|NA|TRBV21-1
TGTGCCAGTTCGGACAGGGATCGAAACAATCAGCCCCAGCATTTT
CASSDRDRNNQPQHF
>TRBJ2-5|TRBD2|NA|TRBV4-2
TGTGCCAGCAGCGACACCTTGGGGGGGAGGTTGACCCAGTACTTC
CASSDTLGGRLTQYF
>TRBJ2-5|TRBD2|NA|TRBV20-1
TGCAGTGCACTAGCGGGGTTCCGAGAGACCCAGTACTTC
CSALAGFRETQYF
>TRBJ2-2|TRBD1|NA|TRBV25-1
TGTGCCAGCAGGGAACACGGGACAGGGGGTACCGGGGAGCTGTTTTTT
CASREHGTGGTGELFF
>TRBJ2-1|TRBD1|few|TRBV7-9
TGTGCCAGCAGCTCCCCGGGGCAGGGGGCATCGTATGAGCAGTTCTTC
CASSSPGQGASYEQFF
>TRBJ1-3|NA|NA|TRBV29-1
TGCAGCGTTGCTTCCCAGCAGAGTGACTCTGGAGACACCATATATTTT
CSVASQQSDSGDTIYF
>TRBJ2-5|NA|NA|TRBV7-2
TGTGCCAGCAGCTTTACGCAGGGGATTCGGGAGACCCAGTACTTC
CASSFTQGIRETQYF
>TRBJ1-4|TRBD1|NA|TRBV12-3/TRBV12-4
TGTGCCAGCAACCGACAGGGCGGGGGTGAAAAACTGTTTTTT
CASNRQGGGEKLFF
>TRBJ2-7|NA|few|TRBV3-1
TGTGCCAGCAGCCAAGATAAGCTCTACGAGCAGTACTTC
CASSQDKLYEQYF
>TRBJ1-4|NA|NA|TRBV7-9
TGTGCCGGCAGCTCGTCATGGGACGAAAAACTGTTTTTT
CAGSSSWDEKLFF
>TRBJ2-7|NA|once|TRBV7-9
TGTGCCAGCAGCTCAGAGGAGTCGGGCCACTACGAGCAGTACTTC
CASSSEESGHYEQYF
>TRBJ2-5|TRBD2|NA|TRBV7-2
TGTGCCAGCAGCGAAACCCCGGGACTAGCGGTAACCCAGTACTTC
CASSETPGLAVTQYF
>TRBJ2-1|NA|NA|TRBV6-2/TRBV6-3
TGTGCCAGCAGTTACGAGCGCCGCCATGAGCAGTTCTTC
CASSYERRHEQFF
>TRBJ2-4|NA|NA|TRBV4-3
TGCGCCGGCAGCCGCCTTAAGGAGGCCAAAAACATTCAGTACTTC
CAGSRLKEAKNIQYF
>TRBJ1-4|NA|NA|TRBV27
TGTGCCAGCAGTCCTTCGGGTATGTTGGAAAAACTGTTTTTT
CASSPSGMLEKLFF
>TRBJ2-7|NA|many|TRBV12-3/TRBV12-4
TGTGCCAGCAGCTTAGGACAGCGCTACGAGCAGTACTTC
CASSLGQRYEQYF
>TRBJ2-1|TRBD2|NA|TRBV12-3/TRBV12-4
TGTGCCAGCAGTACTACTAGCGGGGGGGGAAAGAGCTCCTACAATGAGCAGTTCTTC
CASSTTSGGGKSSYNEQFF
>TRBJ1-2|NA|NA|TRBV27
TGTGCCAGCACCCGGACGGGGGCTAACTATGGCTACACCTTC
CASTRTGANYGYTF
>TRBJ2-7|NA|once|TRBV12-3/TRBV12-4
TGTGCCAGCAGTTTAACCCTCCTCCGTGGGCCCGAGCAGTACTTC
CASSLTLLRGPEQYF
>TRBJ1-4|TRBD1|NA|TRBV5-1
TGCGCCAGCCAACGGACAGGAGCCGATGAAAAACTGTTTTTT
CASQRTGADEKLFF
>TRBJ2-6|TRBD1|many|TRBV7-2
TGTGCCAGCAGCATCGACAGGGCTGGGGCCAACGTCCTGACTTTC
CASSIDRAGANVLTF
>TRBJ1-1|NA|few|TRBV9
TGTGCCAGCAGCGTAGAGCAGACGAACACTGAAGCTTTCTTT
CASSVEQTNTEAFF
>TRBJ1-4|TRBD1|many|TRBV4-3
TGCGCCAGCAGCCAATTCCCCCCATCGGGACAGGGGCATGAAAAACTGTTTTTT
CASSQFPPSGQGHEKLFF
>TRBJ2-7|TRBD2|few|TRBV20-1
TGCAGTGCTAGAGACAGAATCGGGGGGTACGAGCAGTACTTC
CSARDRIGGYEQYF
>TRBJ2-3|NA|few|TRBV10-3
TGTGCCATCAGAAATCTCACAGATACGCAGTATTTT
CAIRNLTDTQYF
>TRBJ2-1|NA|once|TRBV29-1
TGCAGCGGCCTGGACAGACACAATGAGCAGTTCTTC
CSGLDRHNEQFF
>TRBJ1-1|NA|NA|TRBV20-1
TGCAGTGCCTGGACAGTGAACACTGAAGCTTTCTTT
CSAWTVNTEAFF
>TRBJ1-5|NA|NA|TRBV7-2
TGTGCCAGCAGCTTAAGAGGGGCGAAAGTTGGTGGTCAGCCCCAGCATTTT
CASSLRGAKVGGQPQHF
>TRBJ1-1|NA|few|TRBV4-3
TGCGCCAGCAGCCAGGAACCCGGGGACGAGACTGAAGCTTTCTTT
CASSQEPGDETEAFF
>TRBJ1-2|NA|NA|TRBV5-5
TGTGCCAGCAGCTTGGTGTCAGCCTCTGAGGGCTACACCTTC
CASSLVSASEGYTF
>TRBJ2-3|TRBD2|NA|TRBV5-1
TGCGCCAGCAGCCCCGGGACTAGCGGTTCAGATACGCAGTATTTT
CASSPGTSGSDTQYF